This T cell receptor beta chain comes out of a study of blood T cell repertoires in COVID-19. This clone was counted between two and nine times. The CDR3 spans 14 residues. Trimming stripped 3 bases from V and 8 bases from J, with 16 bases between. Germline assignment: CDR1 KGHSH and CDR2 LQKENI. Measured with immunoSEQ multiplex PCR; TCRdb has only the in-frame clones, and not every one. The sample consists of under 95,000 clones, about four fifths of them appearing once. The sequenced sample consisted of peripheral blood. The V gene is TRBV18, the J gene TRBJ1-2; maybe TRBD1 (6 bases). The TCR comes from a middle-aged man with acute or convalescent COVID-19. The CDR3 DNA is TGTGCCAGCTCACCGACGCAGGCAGGGGACGGCTACACCTTC. Its translation: CASSPTQAGDGYTF.